The 2 T cell receptor beta chains reported below all come from one sample, sequenced in a study of blood T cell repertoires in COVID-19. Libraries were prepared by immunoSEQ multiplex PCR; TCRdb keeps only in-frame clonotypes and omits some of them. The sample holds 65,000 to 85,000 clones; around three quarters are singletons and the top ten take approximately 5.8%. The sequencing sample was made of peripheral blood. These receptor sequences come from a man aged 50-59 years with active or convalescent COVID-19.

CDR3: CASSSGTSFLNEQFF. DNA for the CDR3: TGTGCCAGCTCATCCGGGACTAGTTTTTTAAATGAGCAGTTCTTC. The chain is built from TRBV18 and TRBJ2-1, with 8 bases matching TRBD2. Trimming at V came to 5 bases and at J to 7 bases, leaving 10 bases not matched to a gene. The CDR3 runs to 15 residues. CDR1 and CDR2 from the germline V gene are KGHSH and LQKENI.

This rearrangement joins TRBV24-1 to TRBJ2-7; the D gene is possibly TRBD2 (5 bases). Germline CDR1 and CDR2: KGHDR and SFDVKD. The V end lost 11 bases, the J end lost 2 bases, and 15 bases lay between the germline ends. The CDR3 extends over 13 amino acids. The CDR3 nucleotides read TGTGCCATCCCAGGTGGCGGGCCCTACGAGCAGTACTTC. Amino acid sequence: CAIPGGGPYEQYF.